The T cell receptor (beta chain) described here comes from a study of T cell responses to AZD1222 COVID-19 vaccine. Whole-study results and caveats: Recipients of two AZD1222 doses showed rising Spike-specific TCR breadth and depth.

V lost 0 bases, J lost 5 bases, and 7 bases lay in between. The CDR3 is made up of 13 amino acids. Germline V gives CDR1 KGHSH, CDR2 LQKENI. With regard to this clone: What it binds is not known.

The data were produced by immunoSEQ multiplex PCR, yet TCRdb's version contains in-frame clones alone and is incomplete. The sample holds 110,000 or so clones; about 87% are singletons and the top ten take roughly 6.7%. Sequencing was performed on peripheral blood, taken 28 days after the second AZD1222 dose. This chain connects TRBV18 to TRBJ1-1, with D hard to call. This receptor was obtained from an adult who received the AZD1222 COVID-19 vaccine. The CDR3 protein is CASSPPTQTEAFF. CDR3 DNA: TGTGCCAGCTCACCACCAACCCAGACTGAAGCTTTCTTT. Full variable domain (remainder filled in from reference TRBV18 and TRBJ1-1): NAGVMQNPRHLVRRRGQEARLRCSPMKGHSHVYWYRQLPEEGLKFMVYLQKENIIDESGMPKERFSAEFPKEGPSILRIQQVVRGDSAAYFCASSPPTQTEAFFGQGTRLTVV.